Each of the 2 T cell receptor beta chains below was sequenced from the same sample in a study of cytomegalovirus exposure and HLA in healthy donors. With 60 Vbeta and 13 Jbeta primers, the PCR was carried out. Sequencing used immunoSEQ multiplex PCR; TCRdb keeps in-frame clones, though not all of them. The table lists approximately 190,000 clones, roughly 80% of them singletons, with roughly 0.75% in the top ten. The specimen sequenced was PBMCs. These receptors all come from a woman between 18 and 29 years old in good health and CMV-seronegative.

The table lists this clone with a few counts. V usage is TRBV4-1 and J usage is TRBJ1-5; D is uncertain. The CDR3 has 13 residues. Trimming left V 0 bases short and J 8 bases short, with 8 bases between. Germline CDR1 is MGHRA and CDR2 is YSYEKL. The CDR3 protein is CASSQELIEPQHF. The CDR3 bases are TGCGCCAGCAGCCAAGAACTTATTGAGCCCCAGCATTTT.

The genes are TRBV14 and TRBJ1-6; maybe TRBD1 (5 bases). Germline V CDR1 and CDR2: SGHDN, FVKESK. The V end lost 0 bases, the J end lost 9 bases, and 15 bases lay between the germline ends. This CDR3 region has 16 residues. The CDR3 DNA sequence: TGTGCCAGCAGCCAAGATAGGGCAGGGCCGAGTTCACCCCTCCACTTT. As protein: CASSQDRAGPSSPLHF. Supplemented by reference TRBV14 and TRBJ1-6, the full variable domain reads EAGVTQFPSHSVIEKGQTVTLRCDPISGHDNLYWYRRVMGKEIKFLLHFVKESKQDESGMPNNRFLAERTGGTYSTLKVQPAELEDSGVYFCASSQDRAGPSSPLHFGNGTRLTVT.